Here is one TCR beta chain with its context. Its antigen remains unidentified. No much larger clone exists at a distance of one base, and base qualities are not known. This record belongs to a study of post-analysis software for immune sequencing data (dated by TCRdb to 2013 to 2016). General notes on the study: Recorded disease courses included relapsing-remitting, secondary progressive and progressive-relapsing multiple sclerosis, with some patients lacking subtype annotation. The patient repertoires were set against about 12 previously published healthy control repertoires from donors whose ages ranged from roughly 6 to 27 years. A subset of samples was prepared in parallel using single-end sample barcoding, then pooled and co-amplified after Illumina adapter ligation.

The germline V gene provides CDR1 SGHTA and CDR2 FQGNSA. There are 16 amino acids in the CDR3, from cysteine to phenylalanine inclusive. The only DNA kept is the CDR3, 48 bases in frame from the first base. The germline V and J ends show losses of 5 bases and 3 bases respectively, and no gene match explains 8 bases of the junction. Library prep was done by PCR. The sequencer was an Illumina HiSeq 2500. To reduce PCR and sequencing biases, unique molecular identifiers were built into the TCR beta cDNA libraries. Approximately 500,000 cDNA molecules were obtained per 1 to 10 million input T cells, so each molecule approximated one T cell. Patient libraries were prepared and sequenced with the same protocol used for the earlier healthy control dataset. Samples belonging to the same batch were prepared together, multiplexed and sequenced on a shared HiSeq lane. Under the source paper's analysis protocol: MIGEC handled the raw barcoded reads, throwing out single-read molecular identifier groups before consensus assembly and CDR3 extraction. VDJtools was used for post-analysis of the clonotype tables, with diversity normalized by down-sampling every dataset to the smallest sample size. To correct batch-related cross-sample contamination, repertoire overlap clustering matched CDR3 amino acid sequences but not nucleotide sequences. The public reads were quality trimmed at Q25 with fastp and then assembled into clones with MiXCR by TCRdb, keeping productive beta chains. Merged by CDR3 protein, the rows form single entries marked with the most common genes and DNA. These V and J calls rely on TCRdb rather than the paper's analysis. The sample has about 260,000 distinct CDR3 sequences on record, about 40% of them singletons. Jointly, the top ten make up around 5% of the sample.

What the study reported, not specific to this receptor: Strong co-clustering of samples prepared in the same batch was shown by direct clustering with F measure, prompting a batch-effect correction. Patients showed significantly higher frequencies than controls for about 5 TRBV segments, among them TRBV5-6, TRBV5-1 and TRBV20-1. Normalized Chao1 diversity was significantly lower in multiple sclerosis patients than controls, suggesting substantial peripheral T-cell clonal expansion. The control group was slightly older than the multiple sclerosis patient group.

TCR beta repertoires were profiled from peripheral blood of about a dozen young patients with multiple sclerosis to demonstrate the VDJtools post-analysis software. The multiple sclerosis patients were children and adolescents between about 6 and 16 years of age. The TCR sequence derives from a girl aged 10 to 17 with multiple sclerosis. The sequence joins TRBV7-2 to TRBJ2-3; 10 bases in the middle match TRBD1. Specimen: blood. Read as DNA, the sequence is TGTGCCAGCAGCGGACAGACAGGGGGCTCAACAGATACGCAGTATTTT. This codes for CASSGQTGGSTDTQYF. Outside the CDR3, residues come from the reference TRBV7-2 and TRBJ2-3 proteins, so the full variable domain is: GAGVSQSPSNKVTEKGKDVELRCDPISGHTALYWYRQSLGQGLEFLIYFQGNSAPDKSGLPSDRFSAERTGGSVSTLTIQRTQQEDSAVYLCASSGQTGGSTDTQYFGPGTRLTVL.